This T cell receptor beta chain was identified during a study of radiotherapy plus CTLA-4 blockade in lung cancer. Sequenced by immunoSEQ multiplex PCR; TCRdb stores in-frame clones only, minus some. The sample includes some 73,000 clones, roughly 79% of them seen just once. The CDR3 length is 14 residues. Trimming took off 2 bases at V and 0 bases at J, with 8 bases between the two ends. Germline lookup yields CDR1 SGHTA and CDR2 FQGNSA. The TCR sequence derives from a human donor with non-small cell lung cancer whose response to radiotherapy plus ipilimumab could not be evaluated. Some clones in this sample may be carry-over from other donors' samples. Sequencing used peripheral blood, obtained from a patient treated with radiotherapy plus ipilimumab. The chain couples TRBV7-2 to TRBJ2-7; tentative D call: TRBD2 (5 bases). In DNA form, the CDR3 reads TGTGCCAGCAGCTTATTTGGGAGCTCCTACGAGCAGTACTTC. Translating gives CASSLFGSSYEQYF. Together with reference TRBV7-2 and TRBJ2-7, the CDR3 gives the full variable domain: GAGVSQSPSNKVTEKGKDVELRCDPISGHTALYWYRQSLGQGLEFLIYFQGNSAPDKSGLPSDRFSAERTGGSVSTLTIQRTQQEDSAVYLCASSLFGSSYEQYFGPGTRLTVT.